This T cell receptor beta chain came from a study of early T cells in non-severe SARS-CoV-2 infection. Across the study: From unsorted whole blood, bulk RNA was sequenced, and the chains remained unpaired. Regarding the study as a whole: Using VDJdb, the matching emphasized anti-spike CD8 responses while missing private and CD4 specificities.

CDR1 and CDR2 from the germline V gene are LGHNA and YSLEER. V trimming: 0 bases; J trimming: 8 bases; junction bases outside the gene matches: 3. This CDR3 comprises 16 residues. This clonotype has at least ten counts. As yet, its antigen is unknown. Individual cDNA molecules carried attached unique molecular identifiers. TCRdb redid the calling of the 5' RACE reads with MiXCR, one entry per CDR3 protein. This table has around 100,000 distinct CDR3 sequences, 10% to 15% appearing once. The chain links TRBV4-3 to TRBJ1-6; 11 bases agree with TRBD1. Sequencing was carried out using whole blood. The TCR sequence derives from an adult who was a healthcare worker with PCR-confirmed SARS-CoV-2 infection or an uninfected control (not recorded which). The DNA of the CDR3 is TGCGCCAGCAGCCAAGAGGCGGGACAGGGGGATTCACCCCTCCACTTT. Translating gives CASSQEAGQGDSPLHF.